A single sample gave rise to the 16 T cell receptor beta chains below, sequenced in a study of Ad26.COV2.S vaccination and SARS-CoV-2 variants. Profiling relied on immunoSEQ multiplex PCR, and the TCRdb table lists in-frame clones only, not all of them. Among roughly 680,000 clones, 89% were seen once, and the ten largest hold 1.5%. Treatment reported: over 15 received Ad26.COV2.S at low or high dose, single or two shots; roughly five received placebo; per-sample allocation not given. Sampling occurred on day 63 after the first vaccine or placebo injection. Source: peripheral blood, taken in a trial of Ad26.COV2.S vaccine versus placebo. These receptors were collected from a person aged 18-65 years who received the Ad26.COV2.S COVID-19 vaccine or a placebo.

The rearrangement uses TRBV9 and TRBJ2-5, with TRBD2 as a possible D gene (6 bases). The CDR3 length is 15 residues. The V end was cut by 3 bases, the J end by 5 bases, with 17 bases between. Germline assignment: CDR1 SGDLS and CDR2 YYNGEE. In DNA form, the CDR3 reads TGTGCCAGCAGCGCCAGACCGACTAGTTTGGAGACCCAGTACTTC. Amino acids: CASSARPTSLETQYF.

The rearrangement uses TRBV11-2 and TRBJ1-1, with a tentative D call TRBD1 (5 bases). The CDR3 is made up of 16 amino acids. The germline V and J ends were trimmed by 5 bases and 0 bases, with 16 bases remaining between them. The germline CDR1 and CDR2 sequences are SGHAT and FQNNGV. In nucleotides, the CDR3 is TGTGCCAGCAGCCGTCCCTTCCAGGGCCTGAACACTGAAGCTTTCTTT. Protein sequence: CASSRPFQGLNTEAFF.

The V gene is TRBV11-2, the J gene TRBJ2-3; D could derive from TRBD1 or TRBD2 (5 bases each). V was clipped by 2 bases and J by 5 bases, with 26 bases between them. Germline CDR1 SGHAT, CDR2 FQNNGV. There are 19 residues in the CDR3. CDR3: CASSLTPGGGRVVVDTQYF. The CDR3 coding sequence is TGTGCCAGCAGCTTAACCCCTGGGGGTGGAAGGGTGGTGGTAGATACGCAGTATTTT.

This clone was observed a single time. The chain carries TRBV5-1 and TRBJ2-1; D gene ambiguous. The CDR3 has 12 amino acids. Deletions cut 1 base from V and 7 bases from J, with 6 bases between. Germline V CDR1 and CDR2: SGHRS, YFSETQ. CDR3 protein: CASSLNGNEQFF. CDR3 nucleotide sequence: TGCGCCAGCAGCTTGAACGGTAATGAGCAGTTCTTC.

In DNA form, the CDR3 reads TGTGCCAGCAGTTACCGGGACGGCGAAAAACTGTTTTTT. Translating it yields CASSYRDGEKLFF. The chain couples TRBV6-6 to TRBJ1-4; D possibly corresponds to TRBD1 (5 bases). Germline loops: CDR1 MNHNY, CDR2 SVGAGI (reference sequence). The CDR3 has 13 amino acids. Trimming pared 2 bases from V and 8 bases from J, leaving 9 bases between.

This chain links TRBV6-5 with TRBJ1-4, with D perhaps TRBD1 (5 bases). V shed 2 bases and J shed 8 bases, with 18 bases lying between them. The CDR3 is made up of 16 amino acids. Germline V gives CDR1 MNHEY, CDR2 SVGAGI. The CDR3 DNA sequence: TGTGCCAGCAGTTACGGAGGAGGTGGGGGTACCGAAAAACTGTTTTTT. Its translation is CASSYGGGGGTEKLFF.

The V gene is TRBV5-1, the J gene TRBJ2-7; 7 bases align to TRBD2. The V gene's germline CDR1 is SGHRS and CDR2 YFSETQ. The CDR3 runs to 15 residues. V gave up 0 bases and J gave up 4 bases; unmatched junction bases: 7. Written as DNA, the CDR3 is TGCGCCAGCAGCTTGGAGGGGACTACACGTTACGAGCAGTACTTC. The encoded protein is CASSLEGTTRYEQYF. Based on the CDR3 plus reference TRBV5-1 and TRBJ2-7, the full variable domain is KAGVTQTPRYLIKTRGQQVTLSCSPISGHRSVSWYQQTPGQGLQFLFEYFSETQRNKGNFPGRFSGRQFSNSRSEMNVSTLELGDSALYLCASSLEGTTRYEQYFGPGTRLTVT.

The genes are TRBV2 and TRBJ2-6; no definite D call. Trimming cost V 3 bases and J 4 bases, with 10 bases left between them. The CDR3 has 15 residues. Germline values: CDR1 SNHLY, CDR2 FYNNEI. CDR3 sequence reads: CASSDRLAGANVLTF. The CDR3 DNA reads as TGTGCCAGCAGTGATCGGCTGGCCGGGGCCAACGTCCTGACTTTC.

V and J are TRBV2 and TRBJ1-1, with D unclear. In germline, CDR1 is SNHLY, CDR2 FYNNEI. The CDR3 covers 15 residues. Trimming stripped 3 bases from V and 4 bases from J, with 15 bases between. The CDR3 loop is CASSDFRAKSTEAFF. CDR3 coding DNA: TGTGCCAGCAGTGATTTTAGGGCAAAAAGCACTGAAGCTTTCTTT.

This rearrangement joins TRBV4-3 to TRBJ2-1; no definite D call. The CDR3 is 15 amino acids. Germline V gives CDR1 LGHNA, CDR2 YSLEER. V was cut by 0 bases and J by 3 bases, with 9 bases left in between. CDR3 amino acids: CASSQEGLGYNEQFF. DNA of the CDR3: TGCGCCAGCAGCCAAGAGGGGTTAGGCTACAATGAGCAGTTCTTC.

This sequence joins TRBV19 and TRBJ1-3; tentative D call: TRBD1 (6 bases). Looked up from germline, CDR1 is LNHDA and CDR2 is SQIVND (reference sequence). V was cut by 6 bases and J by 3 bases, with 15 bases left in between. The CDR3 has 15 amino acids. CDR3 DNA: TGTGCCAGTAGGGCGGTTACAGGGTTTGGAAACACCATATATTTT. It encodes CASRAVTGFGNTIYF.

A single count supports this clone. The chain combines TRBV24-1 with TRBJ2-3; D is unresolved. The CDR3 is 16 residues long. The germline V and J ends were trimmed by 4 bases and 8 bases, with 21 bases remaining between them. Germline V gene lookup returns CDR1 KGHDR and CDR2 SFDVKD. The CDR3 reads CATSERSGPAHGTQYF. The CDR3 DNA follows: TGTGCCACCAGTGAGAGATCCGGGCCCGCCCACGGTACGCAGTATTTT.

This chain connects TRBV7-8 to TRBJ2-2, with 7 bases aligning to TRBD2. The CDR3 is made up of 15 amino acids. CDR1 is SGHVS, CDR2 FQNEAQ, per germline. Trimming took 5 bases from V and 5 from J; bases not matched to a gene: 8. The CDR3 sequence: CASSPLAGVTGELFF. CDR3 coding DNA: TGTGCCAGCAGCCCCCTGGCGGGGGTAACCGGGGAGCTGTTTTTT. Supplemented by reference TRBV7-8 and TRBJ2-2, the full variable domain reads GAGVSQSPRYKVAKRGQDVALRCDPISGHVSLFWYQQALGQGPEFLTYFQNEAQLDKSGLPSDRFFAERPEGSVSTLKIQRTQQEDSAVYLCASSPLAGVTGELFFGEGSRLTVL.

The CDR3 DNA is TGTGCCAGCAGTGAGGAGTCAGGGCAATCTTCACCCCTCCACTTT. Its protein is CASSEESGQSSPLHF. The V gene is TRBV2, the J gene TRBJ1-6, with D perhaps TRBD1 (5 bases). Trimming left V 3 bases short and J 9 bases short, with 15 bases between. Germline V gene data show CDR1 as SNHLY and CDR2 as FYNNEI. The CDR3 has 15 residues.

The CDR3 protein is CASRSEVAGQGMNTEAFF. CDR3 DNA: TGTGCCAGCAGGAGCGAGGTTGCAGGCCAAGGGATGAACACTGAAGCTTTCTTT. The gene calls are TRBV7-2 and TRBJ1-1; D is unclear. CDR1 is SGHTA and CDR2 is FQGNSA in the germline V gene. The V gene lost 6 bases and the J gene lost 0 bases, with 23 bases spanning the gap. The CDR3 has 18 residues.

This clone was observed a single time. V is TRBV11-3 and J is TRBJ1-2; D is undetermined. Germline V CDR1 and CDR2: SGHNT, YENEEA. V was pared by 1 base and J by 4 bases, with 4 bases between. The CDR3 loop spans 12 amino acids. The CDR3 here is CASSLGGYGYTF. The CDR3 nucleotides are TGTGCCAGCAGCTTAGGTGGCTATGGCTACACCTTC.